The present TCR beta chain was sequenced within a study of spatial heterogeneity in lung cancer (dated by TCRdb to the late 2010s). Regarding the study in general: Beta-chain transcripts were consistently detected in greater numbers than alpha-chain transcripts, which likely reflects a higher abundance of beta-chain transcripts. A strong correlation was found between TCR transcript counts in tumor regions and a T cell transcriptional module score from matched bulk RNA-seq. In the raw uncorrected reads, each unique combination of TCR and UMI appeared more than ten times on average. In non-small cell lung cancer, the study quantitatively compared TCR alpha and beta repertoires across several tumor regions, matched nontumor lung, and blood. The study linked features of the TCR repertoire to counts of nonsynonymous mutations, which were determined by whole-exome sequencing of tumor tissue. At surgery, both alpha and beta chains were TCR-sequenced in fewer than 250 tumor regions, approximately 64 matched nontumor lung samples and some 56 PBMC samples.

Sample time point, as interpreted from the label and publication: sample taken at primary tumor resection. The donors were 72 patients from the lung TRACERx cohort who had early-stage, untreated non-small cell lung cancer. Whole RNA extracted from tumor and nontumor lung tissue, or from cryopreserved PBMC samples, was used for TCR sequencing without cell sorting. A patient was chosen for TCR sequencing only when enough RNA was available from at least two tumor regions. A lung pathologist reviewed the tumor and adjacent nontumor lung specimens before the specimens were selected. Relative to germline, V is missing 4 bases and J is missing 6 bases, with 11 bases of the junction outside any gene match. The CDR3 has 15 amino acids, counting the end cysteine and phenylalanine. The CDR3 DNA has 45 bases and is translated from base 1. Per the germline V gene (reference sequence), DFQATT is the CDR1 and SNEGSKA is the CDR2.

Libraries were made using 5' RACE. Sequencing instrument: NextSeq 500. The TCR library protocol attached a unique molecular identifier to each TCR cDNA molecule to allow correction of PCR and sequencing errors. The authors' pipeline ran thus. TCR identification, UMI-based error correction and CDR3 extraction were performed with Decombinator tools. TCRs above a frequency of 2 per 1,000, corresponding to the top 1% of the tumor frequency distribution, were defined as expanded. Expanded tumor TCRs statistically deemed absent (corrected P<0.05) from at least one tumor region were classed as regional, and all other expanded tumor TCRs were classed as ubiquitous. Renyi diversity was computed with the R vegan package after each repertoire had been subsampled 100 times to 5,000 TCRs. To build CDR3 similarity networks, amino acid triplet string-kernel similarity was used, and CDR3s were connected when their pairwise similarity was above 0.82. The raw public reads went through TCRdb reprocessing: fastp at Q25, MiXCR clone calling, in-frame beta chains kept. One record per CDR3 amino acid sequence lists the most common genes and DNA. The V and J calls and clone size come from TCRdb's table, not from the authors' own analysis. This sample comprises 1,500 to 2,000 distinct CDR3 sequences, 8.2% of them detected only once. The top ten constitute approximately 24% of the sample.

Overall study outcomes, separate from this receptor: Counts of ubiquitous and regional expanded TCRs correlated with counts of ubiquitous and regional nonsynonymous mutations, respectively. Confirming at a functional level the hypothesis that regional TCRs recognize regional mutations was considered to require additional single-cell paired TCR alpha and beta sequencing. TCR-seq was estimated to cover only roughly 6.8% of tumor T cells for alpha chains and about 13% for beta chains. The tumor nonsynonymous mutation count correlated with the number of expanded alpha and beta TCRs within the tumor.

By sample share, this clonotype is medium-sized (0.01 to 0.1%). Its antigen is still unknown. No base quality values were provided; no much bigger clone lies one nucleotide off. The chain is assembled from TRBV20-1 and TRBJ2-1, and 8 junctional nucleotides match TRBD2. Sample: lung tumor tissue, taken at surgery. The receptor comes from a male donor with early-stage non-small cell lung cancer. Read as DNA, the sequence is TGCAGTGCTAACGCGCCGCGACTAGCGAGCAATGAGCAGTTCTTC. It specifies CSANAPRLASNEQFF.